A selection of T cell receptor beta chains follows, all from one sample in a study of shared clonotypes between healthy human individuals. Repertoires were generated with immunoSEQ multiplex PCR, while TCRdb's copy carries only in-frame clones and drops some. This table has about 700,000 clones, approximately 74% appearing once. Sequencing used memory CD4+ T cells sorted from blood. The receptors derive from a woman aged 25-40 years in good health. Each CDR3 is given with its conserved first and last residue. Fields, in order: J gene, V gene, clone size, D gene, CDR3 DNA, CDR3 protein. A D gene is named only where the DNA matches it firmly. A clone size is listed for some rows: how often the clone was seen (once, few, many), or a class if it is expanded.

TRBJ1-2 TRBV20-1 . . TGCAGTGCGTCCTCGGGGTTAGGCTACACCTTC CSASSGLGYTF
TRBJ2-1 TRBV5-1 . . TGCGCCAGCAGCGCCAGGGCTGGGGGCTACAATGAGCAGTTCTTC CASSARAGGYNEQFF
TRBJ1-2 TRBV5-1 . TRBD1 TGCGCCAGCAGCGGGACAGGGAACTATGGCTACACCTTC CASSGTGNYGYTF
TRBJ2-5 TRBV10-2 . TRBD2 TGCGCCAGCAGTGACGTAGCGGGAGTGCTAAAGACCCAGTACTTC CASSDVAGVLKTQYF
TRBJ2-7 TRBV29-1 . . TGCAGCGTTGTCGCCGGGCTGAACACCTACGAGCAGTACTTC CSVVAGLNTYEQYF
TRBJ2-7 TRBV11-2 . . TGTGCCAGCAGCTTAGGGCAGATTTACGAGCAGTACTTC CASSLGQIYEQYF
TRBJ2-5 TRBV5-1 . TRBD2 TGCGCCAGCAGCTTGGGACCGGGAGGCCAAGAGACCCAGTACTTC CASSLGPGGQETQYF
TRBJ1-1 TRBV7-9 . . TGTGCCAGCAGCCCCCTGGAGCAGGCTTTCTTT CASSPLEQAFF
TRBJ2-1 TRBV9 many . TGTGCCAGCAGGCCCGTGACAGGAACGTTAGATGAGCAGTTCTTC CASRPVTGTLDEQFF
TRBJ2-7 TRBV10-3 . . TGTGCCATCCGACCGGTTGGGCCCGACTCCTACGAGCAGTACTTC CAIRPVGPDSYEQYF
TRBJ1-3 TRBV28 . . TGTGCCAGCGGGACATTGCTAAACACCATATATTTT CASGTLLNTIYF
TRBJ1-1 TRBV28 . . TGTGCCAGCAGTTTAATCCCACAACAGAATGAAGCTTTCTTT CASSLIPQQNEAFF
TRBJ1-2 TRBV29-1 . . TGCAGCGTTGCAAATTTGGGGCAGCTCTATGGCTACACCTTC CSVANLGQLYGYTF
TRBJ1-2 TRBV2 . TRBD1 TGTGCCAGCTGCAGACAGGGATCCAACTATGGCTACACCTTC CASCRQGSNYGYTF
TRBJ1-2 TRBV10-3 . . TGTGCCATCAGTGAACGGCAGGGTGGCTACACCTTC CAISERQGGYTF
TRBJ1-4 TRBV5-4 . TRBD1 TGTGCCAGCAGCTCCACTACCGACAGGGGGAAACTGTTTTTT CASSSTTDRGKLFF
TRBJ2-7 TRBV5-4 . TRBD1 TGTGCCAGCAGCTGGGGGCGGGACAGGGGTTCCTACGAGCAGTACTTC CASSWGRDRGSYEQYF
TRBJ2-2 TRBV4-1 . . TGCGCCAGCAGCCAAGGGAATACCGGGGAGCTGTTTTTT CASSQGNTGELFF
TRBJ1-4 TRBV6-1 . . TGTGCCAGCCATCGGGGGAGTGAAAAACTGTTTTTT CASHRGSEKLFF
TRBJ2-1 TRBV6-1 . . TGTGCCAGCAGTGAACAGGTTGAGCAGTTCTTC CASSEQVEQFF
TRBJ2-5 TRBV11-2 once TRBD1 TGTGCCAGCAGCTTAGTCCCGACAGGGGGCCAAGAGACCCAGTACTTC CASSLVPTGGQETQYF
TRBJ2-7 TRBV27 . . TGTGCCAGCATGCCCATACACAGTGGCTCCTACGAGCAGTACTTC CASMPIHSGSYEQYF
TRBJ2-7 TRBV29-1 . . TGCAGCGTTCTCCTACTGGGGGCGCGGGTTGTCTACGAGCAGTACTTC CSVLLLGARVVYEQYF
TRBJ2-1 TRBV28 . . TGTGCCAGCAGCCCTCCCTTGGATGAGCAGTTCTTC CASSPPLDEQFF
TRBJ1-1 TRBV5-1 few . TGCGCCAGCAGCTTCGTCCTGAACACTGAAGCTTTCTTT CASSFVLNTEAFF
TRBJ1-1 TRBV6-5 . . TGTGCCAGTGGCCAATCCGAGAGGGGGGACACTGAAGCTTTCTTT CASGQSERGDTEAFF
TRBJ1-1 TRBV27 . . TGTGCCAGCAGGGGGCCATTACTAGCAAACACTGAAGCTTTCTTT CASRGPLLANTEAFF
TRBJ2-1 TRBV7-8 . . TGTGCCAGCAGTCACCGGAGGGCGGTTAGGTATGAGCAGTTCTTC CASSHRRAVRYEQFF
TRBJ2-2 TRBV2 . TRBD1 TGTGCCAGCACTACTGGACAGGGATACACCGGGGAGCTGTTTTTT CASTTGQGYTGELFF
TRBJ2-4 TRBV7-9 . . TGTGCCAGCAGCCCCTGGTCGGCAGCCAAAAACATTCAGTACTTC CASSPWSAAKNIQYF
TRBJ2-1 TRBV5-1 . TRBD2 TGCGCCAGCAGCCCGGGGACTAGCGGGAGGGGGAATGAGCAGTTCTTC CASSPGTSGRGNEQFF
TRBJ1-2 TRBV19 . . TGTGCCAGTACCAACAGCTTCAGTAACAACTATGGCTACACCTTC CASTNSFSNNYGYTF
TRBJ1-1 TRBV5-1 few . TGCGCCAGCAGCTCGCGGTCAGGGACCCATACTGAAGCTTTCTTT CASSSRSGTHTEAFF
TRBJ1-2 TRBV6-1 . . TGTGCCAGCAGTGCTCGCGGGGGCCCATGGGGAGGCTACACCTTC CASSARGGPWGGYTF
TRBJ1-3 TRBV4-1 . . TGCGCCAGCAGCCAAGCGGTATCGGGTGGAAACACCATATATTTT CASSQAVSGGNTIYF
TRBJ1-3 TRBV11-2 . . TGTGCCAGCAGCGTCCGGGCCTCTGGAAACACCATATATTTT CASSVRASGNTIYF
TRBJ2-7 TRBV5-4 few . TGTGCCAGCAGCCTCCCTAGCGCCACTCCCTACGAGCAGTACTTC CASSLPSATPYEQYF
TRBJ1-5 TRBV5-1 . . TGCGCCAGCAGCTTGGCCGGACGCCTCAATCAGCCCCAGCATTTT CASSLAGRLNQPQHF
TRBJ2-1 TRBV5-1 . . TGCGCCAGCAGCTTGGCCGAGGCATACAATGAGCAGTTCTTC CASSLAEAYNEQFF
TRBJ1-2 TRBV7-8 many TRBD1 TGTGCCAGCAGCCCTTTGACAGGGGTCTCTGGCTACACCTTC CASSPLTGVSGYTF
TRBJ1-5 TRBV5-1 . . TGCGCCAGCAGCTTGGACCTAAGTCAGCCCCAGCATTTT CASSLDLSQPQHF
TRBJ1-5 TRBV19 . . TGTGCCAGTAAAACTGCGGCTACAAGCAATCAGCCCCAGCATTTT CASKTAATSNQPQHF
TRBJ2-7 TRBV5-1 once . TGCGCCAGCAGCCCGTCCTGGGACTCCCGACCTGGGGAGCAGTACTTC CASSPSWDSRPGEQYF
TRBJ2-1 TRBV29-1 . . TGCAGCGGCCACTACAATGAGCAGTTCTTC CSGHYNEQFF
TRBJ2-1 TRBV7-2 . . TGTGCCAGCAGCCCCTTGACACCTTTTAAGCAGTTCTTC CASSPLTPFKQFF
TRBJ2-1 TRBV9 . . TGTGCCAGCAGCGCACTAGGCCCCCATTCCTACAATGAGCAGTTCTTC CASSALGPHSYNEQFF
TRBJ2-4 TRBV2 . . TGTGCCAGCGGTAATTTGAACGGGGTGGGTGCCAAAAACATTCAGTACTTC CASGNLNGVGAKNIQYF
TRBJ2-7 TRBV13 . . TGTGCCAGCAGCTTAGGGGCGCTCGCCTACGAGCAGTACTTC CASSLGALAYEQYF
TRBJ2-5 TRBV18 . TRBD1 TGTGCCAGCTCATCCGGACAGGAGGAGACCCAGTACTTC CASSSGQEETQYF
TRBJ1-2 TRBV21-1 . . TGTGCCAGCAGCCAAACTCTCCCCCGGGGGGCTAACTATGGCTACACCTTC CASSQTLPRGANYGYTF
TRBJ2-1 TRBV7-3 many TRBD2 TGTGCCAGCAGCTCAGGACTAGCTGGATACAATGAGCAGTTCTTC CASSSGLAGYNEQFF
TRBJ1-5 TRBV19 . . TGTGCCAGTAGTAATAACCCTATGGGAGGGCATCAGCCCCAGCATTTT CASSNNPMGGHQPQHF
TRBJ2-1 TRBV4-1 . TRBD2 TGCGCCAGCAGCCAAGATTTCGCGGGAGATTGGAATGAGCAGTTCTTC CASSQDFAGDWNEQFF
TRBJ2-1 TRBV7-9 . TRBD2 TGTGCCAGCAGCTTGAAAGCGGGAGGGGCACGGAATGAGCAGTTCTTC CASSLKAGGARNEQFF
TRBJ2-5 TRBV7-6 once . TGTGCCAGCAGCTTACAGCCGGAGACCCAGTACTTC CASSLQPETQYF
TRBJ2-7 TRBV28 . . TGTGCCAGCAGTTTAGGCAGTATCTACGAGCAGTACTTC CASSLGSIYEQYF
TRBJ2-7 TRBV18 . . TGTGCCAGCTCACTACCAAACTCCTACGAGCAGTACTTC CASSLPNSYEQYF